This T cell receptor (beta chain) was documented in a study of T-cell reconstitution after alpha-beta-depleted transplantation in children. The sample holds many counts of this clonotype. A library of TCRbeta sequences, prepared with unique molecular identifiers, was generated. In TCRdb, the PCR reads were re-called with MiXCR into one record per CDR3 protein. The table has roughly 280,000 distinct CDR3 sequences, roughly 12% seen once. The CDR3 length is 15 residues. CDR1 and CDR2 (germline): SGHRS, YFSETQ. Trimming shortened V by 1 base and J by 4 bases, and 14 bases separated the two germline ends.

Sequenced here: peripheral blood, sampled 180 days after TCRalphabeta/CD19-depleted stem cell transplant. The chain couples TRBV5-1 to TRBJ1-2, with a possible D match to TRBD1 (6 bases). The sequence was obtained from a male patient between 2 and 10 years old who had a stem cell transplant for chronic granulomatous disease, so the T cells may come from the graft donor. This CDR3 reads CASSLSVGQLYGYTF. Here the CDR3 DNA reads TGCGCCAGCAGCTTGTCCGTAGGACAGCTCTATGGCTACACCTTC.